A single sample gave rise to the 28 T cell receptor beta chains below, sequenced in a study of CD8+ T cells in alopecia areata. It was cDNA, reverse transcribed from extracted RNA, that served as the sequencing template. This table comes from immunoSEQ multiplex PCR, and its TCRdb copy is limited to in-frame clones, with some not included. The sample lists about 190,000 clones, 50% to 60% occurring once. This sample's treatment: oral pan-JAK inhibitor, 5-10 mg twice daily. Source: CD4+ T cells sorted from blood, taken at week 4, from a patient treated with tofacitinib. The receptors here all came from a human donor with alopecia areata.

This chain joins TRBV4-2 and TRBJ1-1, with a weak D call TRBD1 (5 bases). With 0 bases removed from V and 5 bases from J, the gap between germline ends came to 19 bases. This CDR3 has 17 residues. Germline values: CDR1 LGHNA, CDR2 YNFKEQ. The chain's CDR3 is CASSQDQGGGRVTEAFF. The CDR3 DNA reads as TGTGCCAGCAGCCAAGATCAGGGTGGAGGGCGGGTGACTGAAGCTTTCTTT.

This sequence joins TRBV6-5 and TRBJ2-1, with D unclear. V lost 6 bases and J lost 4, with 16 bases in between. CDR3 size: 15 residues. Germline-derived CDR1 and CDR2 are MNHEY and SVGAGI. CDR3 residues: CASSPDRDRYNEQFF. The CDR3 bases are TGTGCCAGCAGCCCCGACCGAGATCGTTACAATGAGCAGTTCTTC.

This clone was observed a handful of times. V usage is TRBV7-3 and J usage is TRBJ2-1; D is ambiguous. Germline loops: CDR1 SGHTA, CDR2 FQGTGA. The length of the CDR3 is 12 residues. Trimming stripped 4 bases from V and 13 bases from J, with 14 bases between. CDR3 protein: CASSSFGESQFF. The CDR3 DNA sequence: TGTGCCAGCAGCTCGTTCGGCGAGAGCCAGTTCTTC.

The chain is built from TRBV2 and TRBJ2-1, with 8 bases matching TRBD2. The CDR3 has 17 amino acids. J lost 0 bases, V lost 7 bases, and 11 bases had no gene match. Germline V gene data show CDR1 as SNHLY and CDR2 as FYNNEI. The CDR3 here is CASTRLAGPSSYNEQFF. The CDR3 nucleotides are TGTGCCAGCACTCGCCTAGCGGGTCCGAGCTCCTACAATGAGCAGTTCTTC.

The rearrangement joins TRBV5-1 to TRBJ2-3; 8 bases match TRBD2. Germline CDR1 SGHRS, CDR2 YFSETQ. Trimming cost V 5 bases and J 2 bases; bases outside gene matches: 10. This CDR3 has 16 residues. The chain's CDR3 is CASRVSGSSYTDTQYF. The CDR3 DNA is TGCGCCAGCAGGGTAAGCGGGAGCTCCTACACAGATACGCAGTATTTT.

This clone was detected a few times. Other DNA sequences in the sample encode the same CDR3. CDR3 region: CSARTGRNTEAFF. CDR3 bases: TGCAGCGCCCGGACAGGGAGGAACACTGAAGCTTTCTTT. This rearrangement joins TRBV29-1 to TRBJ1-1, with 8 bases that match TRBD1. Trimming cost V 7 bases and J 1 base; bases outside gene matches: 5. This CDR3 comprises 13 residues. Germline CDR1 SQVTM, CDR2 ANQGSEA. The whole variable domain, remainder taken from reference TRBV29-1 and TRBJ1-1, is SAVISQKPSRDICQRGTSLTIQCQVDSQVTMMFWYRQQPGQSLTLIATANQGSEATYESGFVIDKFPISRPNLTFSTLTVSNMSPEDSSIYLCSARTGRNTEAFFGQGTRLTVV.

The chain is built from TRBV2 and TRBJ2-7, with 7 bases identical to TRBD1. The CDR3 covers 14 residues. V lost 9 bases to trimming and J lost 4 bases; unmatched junction nucleotides: 12. Germline V gene sequence: CDR1 SNHLY, CDR2 FYNNEI. CDR3 DNA: TGTGCCAGTATTACTAATGACAGGGCGTACGAGCAGTACTTC. It encodes CASITNDRAYEQYF.

This clone was seen a handful of times. J is TRBJ2-3 and V is TRBV29-1; TRBD2 agrees at 8 bases. Trimming cost V 5 bases and J 4 bases; bases outside gene matches: 8. CDR1 and CDR2 from the germline V gene are SQVTM and ANQGSEA. The CDR3 covers 14 residues. The DNA for the CDR3 is TGCAGCGTTCCCGGGACTAGGAGACCAGATACGCAGTATTTT. Residues: CSVPGTRRPDTQYF.

This rearrangement joins TRBV30 to TRBJ2-5; possibly TRBD1 for D (6 bases). Germline CDR1 reads GTSNPN; CDR2 reads SVGIG (reference sequence). The CDR3 totals 11 residues. V was shortened by 5 bases and J by 4 bases, with 8 bases between the two germline ends. CDR3 nucleotide sequence: TGTGCCTGGCAACAGGGAGAGACCCAGTACTTC. Amino acids: CAWQQGETQYF.

A few counts support this clone. The chain has TRBV30 and TRBJ2-7; D is unclear. The CDR3 loop spans 13 amino acids. Germline loops: CDR1 GTSNPN, CDR2 SVGIG (reference sequence). The V end was cut by 3 bases, the J end by 6 bases, with 15 bases between. CDR3 in DNA: TGTGCCTGGAGGGCTACCGTATCACGCGAGCAGTACTTC. Protein sequence: CAWRATVSREQYF. Full variable domain (remainder filled in from reference TRBV30 and TRBJ2-7): SQTIHQWPATLVQPVGSPLSLECTVEGTSNPNLYWYRQAAGRGLQLLFYSVGIGQISSEVPQNLSASRPQDRQFILSSKKLLLSDSGFYLCAWRATVSREQYFGPGTRLTVT.

This clone occurred a few times. CDR3 protein: CASSNLPGLAGTVDEQYF. The CDR3 region has the DNA TGTGCCAGCAGCAACCTCCCCGGGCTAGCGGGAACAGTCGACGAGCAGTACTTC. The chain links TRBV21-1 to TRBJ2-7; TRBD2 was called by the table and not checked on the DNA. TRBV21-1 is described as a pseudogene. The CDR3 is 18 residues long.

This clone appeared many times. The chain uses TRBV28 and TRBJ2-5, with D perhaps matching TRBD2 (6 bases). Germline V CDR1 and CDR2: MDHEN, SYDVKM. With 6 bases removed from V and 9 bases from J, the gap between germline ends came to 11 bases. CDR3 length: 11 residues. The CDR3 spells CASSPRRAQYF. CDR3 DNA sequence: TGTGCCAGCAGCCCCAGGAGGGCCCAGTACTTC.

V gene TRBV29-1 combines with J gene TRBJ2-3, with D unresolved. This CDR3 is 12 amino acids long. Germline V gene sequence: CDR1 SQVTM, CDR2 ANQGSEA. The V end lost 4 bases, the J end lost 6 bases, and 11 bases lay between the germline ends. CDR3 DNA sequence: TGCAGCGTTGTTGGGGTCCAGGATACGCAGTATTTT. Amino acid sequence: CSVVGVQDTQYF.

The rearrangement uses TRBV19 and TRBJ2-7, with 8 bases lining up with TRBD1. From germline, CDR1 is LNHDA and CDR2 SQIVND (reference sequence). The trim removed 9 bases at V and 6 bases at J, leaving 10 bases unmatched. The CDR3 length is 13 residues. The DNA of the CDR3 is TGTGCCAGCGGACAGGGTGAAGTGGGCGAGCAGTACTTC. It translates to CASGQGEVGEQYF.

The V and J genes are TRBV15 and TRBJ2-1; D remains unclear. The CDR3 consists of 14 residues. The ends were cut back, 1 base at V and 2 bases at J, with 6 bases in the middle. Germline loops: CDR1 LNHNV, CDR2 YYDKDF (reference sequence). The CDR3: CATSRVQTYNEQFF. CDR3 bases: TGTGCCACCAGCAGAGTCCAGACCTACAATGAGCAGTTCTTC.

In its sample, this clone was seen a few times. The chain combines TRBV5-1 with TRBJ2-1; D is unresolved. V lost 1 base to trimming and J lost 7 bases, with 12 bases between them. Germline V gives CDR1 SGHRS, CDR2 YFSETQ. The length of the CDR3 is 14 residues. The CDR3 sequence is CASSLYSESNEQFF. For the CDR3, the DNA is TGCGCCAGCAGCTTGTACTCCGAGTCTAATGAGCAGTTCTTC. The full variable domain, completed using reference TRBV5-1 and TRBJ2-1, is KAGVTQTPRYLIKTRGQQVTLSCSPISGHRSVSWYQQTPGQGLQFLFEYFSETQRNKGNFPGRFSGRQFSNSRSEMNVSTLELGDSALYLCASSLYSESNEQFFGPGTRLTVL.

V is TRBV20-1 and J is TRBJ1-2; D is ambiguous. The length of the CDR3 is 8 residues. Germline V gives CDR1 DFQATT, CDR2 SNEGSKA (reference sequence). The CDR3 sequence: CGVYGYTF. DNA of the CDR3: TGCGGGGTCTATGGCTACACCTTC.

This clone came up once. This rearrangement joins TRBV6-6 to TRBJ1-5, with unresolved D. There are 12 residues in the CDR3. Per the germline V gene, CDR1 is MNHNY and CDR2 is SVGAGI (reference sequence). V was clipped by 0 bases and J by 7 bases, with 4 bases between them. CDR3 sequence reads: CASSYSLQPQHF. DNA of the CDR3: TGTGCCAGCAGTTACTCGTTGCAGCCCCAGCATTTT.

This chain uses TRBV29-1 with TRBJ2-1; 7 bases map to TRBD1. Germline assignment: CDR1 SQVTM and CDR2 ANQGSEA. The length of the CDR3 is 13 residues. J lost 5 bases, V lost 8 bases, and 9 bases had no gene match. The CDR3 nucleotides are TGCAGCCCTCAGGGGGACGGAAACAATGAGCAGTTCTTC. It specifies CSPQGDGNNEQFF.

This chain joins TRBV29-1 and TRBJ2-2; D possibly corresponds to TRBD1 (6 bases). CDR1 and CDR2 (germline): SQVTM, ANQGSEA. The CDR3 length is 15 residues. V was pared by 6 bases and J by 4 bases, with 18 bases between. The CDR3 nucleotides are TGCAGCGTCTCCGAACCAGGGGCGGGCACCGGGGAGCTGTTTTTT. Its protein is CSVSEPGAGTGELFF.

This chain uses TRBV30 with TRBJ2-7; D tentatively reads TRBD1 or TRBD2 (6 bases each). CDR3 size: 14 residues. Germline V CDR1 and CDR2: GTSNPN, SVGIG (reference sequence). V was pared by 7 bases and J by 4 bases, with 20 bases between. The CDR3 DNA sequence: TGTGCCTCAACGACGGGGGCGACTTTGTACGAGCAGTACTTC. It specifies CASTTGATLYEQYF.

In this sample, this clone turned up a few times. The gene calls are TRBV28 and TRBJ2-7, with 8 bases lining up with TRBD2. Looked up from germline, CDR1 is MDHEN and CDR2 is SYDVKM. The CDR3 sequence is 13 residues long. Germline trimming cut 7 bases from V and 0 bases from J; bases unmatched to any gene: 2. CDR3 amino acids: CASKLADSYEQYF. In nucleotides, the CDR3 is TGTGCCAGCAAACTAGCGGACTCCTACGAGCAGTACTTC.

The chain uses TRBV5-4 and TRBJ1-4; TRBD1 might be the D (5 bases). The CDR3 length is 14 residues. V lost 4 bases, J lost 5 bases, and 12 bases lay in between. Germline lookup yields CDR1 SGHNT and CDR2 YYREEE (reference sequence). CDR3 bases: TGTGCCAGCAGCCCCCCGGGACCCAATGAAAAACTGTTTTTT. It codes for CASSPPGPNEKLFF.

The chain joins TRBV6-5 to TRBJ1-6, with D possibly matching TRBD1 (5 bases). This CDR3 is built from 12 residues. The germline V and J ends were trimmed by 2 bases and 9 bases, with 5 bases remaining between them. Per the germline V gene, CDR1 is MNHEY and CDR2 is SVGAGI. The CDR3 protein is CASSYRGSPLHF. The DNA of the CDR3 is TGTGCCAGCAGTTACAGGGGTTCACCCCTCCACTTT.

J is TRBJ2-1 and V is TRBV29-1; 10 nucleotides match TRBD2. Germline loops: CDR1 SQVTM, CDR2 ANQGSEA. Trimming at V came to 6 bases and at J to 3 bases, leaving 8 bases not matched to a gene. The CDR3 runs to 15 residues. The CDR3 spells CSVAPSGRLYNEQFF. The CDR3 nucleotides read TGCAGCGTAGCCCCTAGCGGGAGACTCTACAATGAGCAGTTCTTC.

The V gene is TRBV30, the J gene TRBJ2-3, with unresolved D. Germline CDR1 and CDR2: GTSNPN and SVGIG (reference sequence). V gave up 2 bases and J gave up 5 bases, with 5 bases separating them. This CDR3 contains 11 residues. CDR3: CAWSIEDTQYF. In nucleotides, the CDR3 is TGTGCCTGGAGTATTGAAGATACGCAGTATTTT.

The chain couples TRBV29-1 to TRBJ2-5; D perhaps matches TRBD1 (5 bases). CDR1 and CDR2 from the germline V gene are SQVTM and ANQGSEA. V shed 8 bases and J shed 5 bases, with 15 bases lying between them. The CDR3 loop spans 12 amino acids. CDR3 nucleotide sequence: TGCAGCATTAGGCAGGGTGTGGAGACCCAGTACTTC. This gives the protein CSIRQGVETQYF.

The table lists this clone with a few counts. This rearrangement joins TRBV29-1 to TRBJ2-1; no definite D call. V lost 5 bases and J 2 bases, leaving 10 bases between the germline ends. This CDR3 is built from 13 residues. The germline CDR1 and CDR2 sequences are SQVTM and ANQGSEA. Here the CDR3 reads CSVRVSPYNEQFF. The CDR3 DNA reads TGCAGCGTTAGGGTCTCCCCCTACAATGAGCAGTTCTTC.